These T cell receptor beta chains were read from a single sample in a study of blood T cell repertoires in COVID-19. The data were produced by immunoSEQ multiplex PCR, yet TCRdb's version contains in-frame clones alone and is incomplete. The data hold 150,000 to 200,000 clones, with around 89% observed a single time. Sequenced sample: peripheral blood. The source of these receptors is a woman in her 30s with acute or convalescent COVID-19. The CDR3 runs from the conserved cysteine through the conserved F or W. Each record gives: D gene, J gene, clone size, CDR3 length, V gene, CDR3 DNA, CDR3 protein. A D gene is named only where the DNA matches it firmly. Size values are once, few and many counts, or a class for expanded clones, and some rows have none.

D gene: NA
J gene: TRBJ2-3
clone size: NA
CDR3 length: 12
V gene: TRBV29-1
CDR3 DNA: TGCAGCGTTGAACCGCTCGGTGATACGCAGTATTTT
CDR3 protein: CSVEPLGDTQYF

D gene: NA
J gene: TRBJ1-2
clone size: few
CDR3 length: 12
V gene: TRBV19
CDR3 DNA: TGTGCCAGTAGTGCCCGTAGCTATGGCTACACCTTC
CDR3 protein: CASSARSYGYTF

D gene: NA
J gene: TRBJ1-2
clone size: NA
CDR3 length: 11
V gene: TRBV20-1
CDR3 DNA: TGCAGTGCTAGACTCGACTATGGCTACACCTTC
CDR3 protein: CSARLDYGYTF

D gene: NA
J gene: TRBJ2-2
clone size: NA
CDR3 length: 13
V gene: TRBV30
CDR3 DNA: TGTGCCTGGAGTTCTGACTTGGCGACGGAGCTGTTTTTT
CDR3 protein: CAWSSDLATELFF

D gene: NA
J gene: TRBJ2-3
clone size: once
CDR3 length: 12
V gene: TRBV19
CDR3 DNA: TGTGCCAGTGGGGCCCCTTGGGATACGCAGTATTTT
CDR3 protein: CASGAPWDTQYF

D gene: NA
J gene: TRBJ1-5
clone size: NA
CDR3 length: 15
V gene: TRBV5-1
CDR3 DNA: TGCGCCAGCAGCTTGGATGGGAGCTGGGATCAGCCCCAGCATTTT
CDR3 protein: CASSLDGSWDQPQHF

D gene: NA
J gene: TRBJ2-5
clone size: NA
CDR3 length: 12
V gene: TRBV7-2
CDR3 DNA: TGTGCCAGCAGCTTAGCTGCGGAGACCCAGTACTTC
CDR3 protein: CASSLAAETQYF

D gene: NA
J gene: TRBJ2-5
clone size: NA
CDR3 length: 14
V gene: TRBV11-2
CDR3 DNA: TGTGCCAGCAGCTTCGAGTGGACACAGGAGACCCAGTACTTC
CDR3 protein: CASSFEWTQETQYF

D gene: NA
J gene: TRBJ1-2
clone size: NA
CDR3 length: 11
V gene: TRBV11-2
CDR3 DNA: TGTGCCAGCAGCTTTCGAGATGGCTACACCTTC
CDR3 protein: CASSFRDGYTF

D gene: NA
J gene: TRBJ2-7
clone size: NA
CDR3 length: 14
V gene: TRBV28
CDR3 DNA: TGTGCCAGCATCGAAGGGGATCATTACGGCGAGCAGTACTTC
CDR3 protein: CASIEGDHYGEQYF

D gene: TRBD1
J gene: TRBJ2-3
clone size: NA
CDR3 length: 13
V gene: TRBV5-1
CDR3 DNA: TGCGCCAGTGGGACAGGGAGCACAGATACGCAGTATTTT
CDR3 protein: CASGTGSTDTQYF

D gene: NA
J gene: TRBJ2-7
clone size: NA
CDR3 length: 15
V gene: TRBV6-5
CDR3 DNA: TGTGCCAGCAGTTCCGGCGTGGGGGCCGACTACGAGCAGTACTTC
CDR3 protein: CASSSGVGADYEQYF

D gene: NA
J gene: TRBJ2-2
clone size: NA
CDR3 length: 15
V gene: TRBV11-2
CDR3 DNA: TGTGCCAGCAGCTCGAAGACGGGTAACACCGGGGAGCTGTTTTTT
CDR3 protein: CASSSKTGNTGELFF

D gene: TRBD1
J gene: TRBJ1-5
clone size: NA
CDR3 length: 14
V gene: TRBV9
CDR3 DNA: TGTGCCAGCAGCCAGGGGACAGGCAATCAGCCCCAGCATTTT
CDR3 protein: CASSQGTGNQPQHF

D gene: TRBD2
J gene: TRBJ2-1
clone size: NA
CDR3 length: 15
V gene: TRBV7-2
CDR3 DNA: TGTGCCAGCAGCTTAGGTCTAGCGGGAGGCAATGAGCAGTTCTTC
CDR3 protein: CASSLGLAGGNEQFF

D gene: NA
J gene: TRBJ1-6
clone size: NA
CDR3 length: 14
V gene: TRBV25-1
CDR3 DNA: TGTGCCACCCAGTTGGGGGCCAGGAGTTCACCCCTCCACTTT
CDR3 protein: CATQLGARSSPLHF

D gene: TRBD1
J gene: TRBJ2-7
clone size: NA
CDR3 length: 16
V gene: TRBV4-2
CDR3 DNA: TGTGCCAGCAGCCCCCAGTATGGGACAGATCTATACGAGCAGTACTTC
CDR3 protein: CASSPQYGTDLYEQYF

D gene: TRBD1
J gene: TRBJ2-7
clone size: once
CDR3 length: 14
V gene: TRBV5-8
CDR3 DNA: TGTGCCAGCAGCCACGGGACAGGGATTTACGAGCAGTACTTC
CDR3 protein: CASSHGTGIYEQYF

D gene: NA
J gene: TRBJ1-1
clone size: NA
CDR3 length: 13
V gene: TRBV18
CDR3 DNA: TGTGCCAGCTCACCATCCCTCGACACTGAAGCTTTCTTT
CDR3 protein: CASSPSLDTEAFF

D gene: TRBD2
J gene: TRBJ2-5
clone size: NA
CDR3 length: 15
V gene: TRBV5-4
CDR3 DNA: TGTGCCAGCAGCTTGGTGCCGGGGGGGGGAGAGACCCAGTACTTC
CDR3 protein: CASSLVPGGGETQYF

D gene: NA
J gene: TRBJ1-5
clone size: NA
CDR3 length: 16
V gene: TRBV7-8
CDR3 DNA: TGTGCCAGCAGCCCCTTTTCCTCCGACACAAATCAGCCCCAGCATTTT
CDR3 protein: CASSPFSSDTNQPQHF

D gene: NA
J gene: TRBJ2-1
clone size: few
CDR3 length: 16
V gene: TRBV28
CDR3 DNA: TGTGCCACCGCGACCTTACTAGGGAGCTCCTACAATGAGCAGTTCTTC
CDR3 protein: CATATLLGSSYNEQFF

D gene: NA
J gene: TRBJ2-3
clone size: NA
CDR3 length: 13
V gene: TRBV28
CDR3 DNA: TGTGCCAGCAACCCCCAAGGAGCAGATACGCAGTATTTT
CDR3 protein: CASNPQGADTQYF

D gene: NA
J gene: TRBJ1-3
clone size: NA
CDR3 length: 16
V gene: TRBV7-8
CDR3 DNA: TGTGCCAGCAGCTTAAGGGGTAACCCCTCTGGAAACACCATATATTTT
CDR3 protein: CASSLRGNPSGNTIYF

D gene: NA
J gene: TRBJ2-2
clone size: NA
CDR3 length: 13
V gene: TRBV27
CDR3 DNA: TGTGCCAGCAGAGAGGGATACACCGGGGAGCTGTTTTTT
CDR3 protein: CASREGYTGELFF

D gene: NA
J gene: TRBJ2-5
clone size: once
CDR3 length: 15
V gene: TRBV3-1/TRBV3-2
CDR3 DNA: TGTGCCAGCAGCCAAGATACCCCCGGGTCTGGGACCCAGTACTTC
CDR3 protein: CASSQDTPGSGTQYF

D gene: TRBD1
J gene: TRBJ2-2
clone size: once
CDR3 length: 15
V gene: TRBV5-1
CDR3 DNA: TGCGCCAGCAGCTCCCGGACAGGGTGGGCCGGGGAGCTGTTTTTT
CDR3 protein: CASSSRTGWAGELFF

D gene: NA
J gene: TRBJ1-4
clone size: NA
CDR3 length: 14
V gene: TRBV28
CDR3 DNA: TGTGCCAGCACGACCCAACAGGGCGATGAAAAACTGTTTTTT
CDR3 protein: CASTTQQGDEKLFF